This TCR beta chain was captured by sequencing in a study of CD8+ T cells in alopecia areata (dated by TCRdb to between 2018 and 2020). About the study as a whole: The treated patients, all with moderate-to-severe alopecia areata, were enrolled in an open-label pilot trial of oral tofacitinib given at 5 to 10 mg twice daily. RNA was obtained with the PAXgene miRNA kit for fixed scalp, the miRNeasy kit for PBMCs, and the RNeasy kit for mouse skin. Biopsies were taken from tofacitinib-treated patients at baseline and at 4 and 24 weeks of treatment, and a later scalp biopsy was taken in several of the tofacitinib-treated patients. Patients stayed on tofacitinib for 6 to 18 months and then had 6 months of follow-up off drug so that delayed response and recurrence could be assessed. TCRbeta CDR3 regions were amplified by immunoSEQ multiplex PCR using 35 Vbeta forward and 13 Jbeta reverse primers. Disease severity in treated patients was measured with the SALT score, which quantifies the percentage of affected scalp surface area. To study T cell clonal expansion in alopecia areata, the researchers applied high-throughput TCRbeta sequencing to both the C3H/HeJ mouse model and human patients. Clonality in the scalp was compared among normal scalp (n=4), patchy alopecia areata scalp (n=8), and alopecia totalis/universalis scalp (n=8). On the human side, TCRbeta sequencing was run on scalp tissue and on sorted CD4+ and CD8+ peripheral blood T cells from healthy controls and from alopecia areata patients with either patchy or totalis/universalis disease. Overall results and qualifications from the work: Lesional scalp, especially in alopecia totalis/universalis, showed higher clonality and more expanded CD8+ clones than normal scalp, suggesting antigenic drive. Because the treated cohort was small and had only one nonresponder, larger studies are needed to examine links between baseline CD8+ expansion and response. Unlike mouse skin, where gammadelta T cells dominate, normal human skin contains resident alphabeta T cells that get sequenced too, which complicates analysis of the scalp TCR repertoire. Compared with mice, TCR sequences shared between patients were less clear, possibly partly because of HLA diversity across the patient population. Tofacitinib significantly lowered scalp clonality and the number of expanded CD8+ clones among the top 100 scalp clones. During tofacitinib treatment, many expanded lesional clones remained in scalp and blood, and this persistence may partly explain relapse after treatment is stopped.

A remark on this clone: Its target antigen remains unknown. No clone much larger than this one lies a single base away; base qualities are absent.

This sample's time point label indicates: roughly 24 weeks on oral tofacitinib. This specimen's treatment or condition label, per the study, means: oral pan-JAK inhibitor, 5-10 mg twice daily. From alopecia areata patients, peripheral blood was collected along with lesional scalp punch biopsies. PBMCs were isolated by density centrifugation and stained for CD3, CD4 and CD8, after which CD4+ and CD8+ T cells were sorted on a FACSAria. The CDR3 sequence holds 15 residues, the cysteine and phenylalanine included. The DNA shown is the 45-base CDR3, in frame from base 1. The germline V gene (reference sequence) yields SEHNR for CDR1 and FQNEAQ for CDR2. A distance of 15 bases separates the germline ends of V and J, which lose 1 base and 5 bases respectively. The method behind the library was the immunoSEQ multiplex PCR assay. To provide template for TCR sequencing, every sample had RNA extracted and reverse transcribed into cDNA. First-strand cDNA was synthesized using SuperScript III with a 2:1 mix of oligo-dT and random hexamers. A synthetic immune receptor repertoire was used to measure amplification bias, and any remaining bias was corrected computationally. The authors' pipeline ran thus. Raw reads were preprocessed for error removal, and CDR3 was defined according to IMGT conventions as running from the conserved cysteine to phenylalanine. Clonality was computed by normalizing Shannon entropy by log2 of the number of productive unique TCRs and subtracting the result from 1. CD4 or CD8 identity of scalp clones was inferred by cross-referencing scalp TCRbeta sequences with sorted blood CD4 and CD8 repertoires. TCRdb took over this immuneACCESS table, retaining in-frame rearrangements with V and J assigned. Such tables are incomplete; in checked studies, under half of the missing clones stem from an unresolved V gene, and the remainder is unexplained. The DNA was the basis for D and trimming; V, J and clone size are from that table. This sample gives tens of thousands of clones in total; more than 90% of them show up just once. The ten largest clones take up 18% of the sample.

The V and J genes are TRBV7-9 and TRBJ2-7; matching of 6 bases hints at TRBD2 as the D gene. This TCR was sampled from a human donor with alopecia areata. The sequencing here drew on CD8+ T cells sorted from blood, taken at week 24, from a patient treated with tofacitinib. The CDR3 here reads CASSLVGGTLDEQYF. The sequence in DNA is TGTGCCAGCAGCTTAGTGGGGGGAACTCTGGACGAGCAGTACTTC.